This note documents a single T cell receptor (beta chain) sequence. What it binds is not known. The sample originates from a study of PD-1 blockade in classical Hodgkin lymphoma. Study-wide results and caveats: With CD4+ cells, TCR diversity rose significantly by C4D1, but not with CD8+ cells. Baseline diversity was lower in partial responders and progressors than complete responders. In newly diagnosed patients, baseline TCR diversity was reportedly below that of healthy donors.

Every patient was affected by relapse after autologous stem cell transplantation, while exposure to brentuximab vedotin was not uniform. Trimming took 5 bases from V and 0 from J, leaving 11 bases between them. The CDR3 is 15 residues long. Germline CDR1 reads MNHEY; CDR2 reads SVGAGI. Sequencing was performed with immunoSEQ multiplex PCR; in TCRdb, only in-frame clones are kept and a portion is missing. This sample yields around 42,000 clones, of which about 71% are seen a single time; roughly 3% belongs to the top ten. The material sequenced was peripheral blood mononuclear cells (PBMCs), taken at baseline. This TCR derives from a human donor with classical Hodgkin lymphoma. The rearrangement links TRBV6-5 to TRBJ1-5, with a weak D call TRBD1 (6 bases). CDR3 sequence reads: CASSRDTYSNQPQHF. CDR3 in DNA: TGTGCCAGCAGTCGGGACACGTATAGCAATCAGCCCCAGCATTTT.